This T cell receptor (beta chain) was captured by sequencing in a study of CD4 and CD8 cells across lung adenocarcinoma regions. Germline V CDR1 and CDR2: MNHNS, SASEGT. The CDR3 runs to 13 residues. Trimming stripped 0 bases from V and 6 bases from J, with 5 bases between. This clonotype is large. TCRdb reprocessed the PCR reads with MiXCR, giving one entry per CDR3 protein. The data show more than 6,500 distinct CDR3 sequences, under 70% seen once. This sequence joins TRBV6-1 and TRBJ2-2; the D is unclear. The source is a male donor with lung adenocarcinoma. The CD4 and CD8 labels of this study may be unreliable. Sequencing was carried out using CD8+ T cells from the center of a lung tumor. CDR3 region: CASSEARSGELFF. DNA for the CDR3: TGTGCCAGCAGTGAAGCACGATCCGGGGAGCTGTTTTTT.